The 10 T cell receptor beta chains given below trace back to one sample, sequenced in a study of cytomegalovirus exposure and HLA in healthy donors (dated by TCRdb to about 2017). Receptor libraries were prepared by the immunoSEQ multiplex PCR assay. TCRdb took this table from immuneACCESS and kept in-frame rearrangements with V and J called. Such tables lack part of the clones; where checked against another copy, unresolved V genes explain under half of the gap, and the rest is unexplained. This sample is represented by 300,000 to 450,000 clones; roughly 90% of them were singletons. The ten largest clones add up to roughly 0.75% of the sample. The sequencing input was PBMCs. These receptors came from a woman aged 18-29 years in good health and CMV-seronegative.

This chain connects TRBV11-2 to TRBJ2-7; 13 bases are shared with TRBD2. This CDR3 spans 15 amino acids. Germline CDR1 is SGHAT and CDR2 is FQNNGV. V trimming: 5 bases; J trimming: 3 bases; junction bases outside the gene matches: 4. The CDR3 sequence is CASSVTSGGNYEQYF. CDR3 DNA sequence: TGTGCCAGCAGCGTGACTAGCGGGGGGAACTACGAGCAGTACTTC. Drawing the rest from reference TRBV11-2 and TRBJ2-7, the complete variable domain is EAGVAQSPRYKIIEKRQSVAFWCNPISGHATLYWYQQILGQGPKLLIQFQNNGVVDDSQLPKDRFSAERLKGVDSTLKIQPAKLEDSAVYLCASSVTSGGNYEQYFGPGTRLTVT.

This chain joins TRBV7-6 and TRBJ2-7, with 8 bases matching TRBD2. The length of the CDR3 is 12 residues. Trimming removed 6 bases from V and 6 bases from J; junction bases left unmatched: 4. In germline, CDR1 is SGHVS, CDR2 FNYEAQ. The CDR3 is CASSLLAGEQYF. In DNA form, the CDR3 reads TGTGCCAGCAGTTTGCTAGCGGGCGAGCAGTACTTC.

This chain uses TRBV18 with TRBJ1-6; D is perhaps TRBD1 (5 bases). Germline assignment: CDR1 KGHSH and CDR2 LQKENI. The CDR3 contains 14 residues. With 1 base removed from V and 8 bases from J, the gap between germline ends came to 9 bases. CDR3 DNA: TGTGCCAGCTCACCACAGGGGCTTCATTCACCCCTCCACTTT. Residues: CASSPQGLHSPLHF.

V gene TRBV4-1 combines with J gene TRBJ2-7; 7 bases line up with TRBD2. The CDR3 sequence is 16 residues long. Losses at the gene ends were 4 bases for V and 0 bases for J; bases not matched to a gene: 9. CDR1 is MGHRA, CDR2 YSYEKL, per germline. CDR3: CASSRSRDYSSYEQYF. CDR3 in DNA: TGCGCCAGCAGCCGATCCCGGGACTACAGCTCCTACGAGCAGTACTTC.

The chain combines TRBV30 with TRBJ1-4; TRBD1 matches at 8 bases. The CDR3 has 14 residues. The germline V gene has CDR1 GTSNPN and CDR2 SVGIG (reference sequence). Trimming at V came to 7 bases and at J to 3 bases, leaving 7 bases not matched to a gene. The CDR3 sequence: CAFDRGRPNEKLFF. For the CDR3, the DNA is TGTGCCTTCGACAGGGGCAGGCCTAATGAAAAACTGTTTTTT.

This chain uses TRBV9 with TRBJ1-1; perhaps TRBD1 as D (5 bases). This CDR3 has 15 residues. Germline V lookup: CDR1 SGDLS, CDR2 YYNGEE. V lost 2 bases and J lost 1, with 12 bases in between. The CDR3 loop reads CASSVYLQGNTEAFF. CDR3 DNA sequence: TGTGCCAGCAGCGTTTATCTTCAGGGGAACACTGAAGCTTTCTTT. The variable domain in full, completed from reference TRBV9 and TRBJ1-1, reads DSGVTQTPKHLITATGQRVTLRCSPRSGDLSVYWYQQSLDQGLQFLIQYYNGEERAKGNILERFSAQQFPDLHSELNLSSLELGDSALYFCASSVYLQGNTEAFFGQGTRLTVV.

This chain joins TRBV7-9 and TRBJ2-2; no firm D call. This CDR3 is built from 13 residues. Germline CDR1 and CDR2: SEHNR and FQNEAQ (reference sequence). Deletions cut 7 bases from V and 0 bases from J, with 6 bases between. CDR3 amino acids: CASNSANTGELFF. The CDR3 DNA reads as TGTGCCAGCAATTCAGCGAACACCGGGGAGCTGTTTTTT.

This clone has only a few counts. The V call is TRBV19, the J call TRBJ1-6; perhaps TRBD1 as D (5 bases). Trimming removed 5 bases from V and 8 bases from J, with 13 bases in between. Per germline, CDR1 LNHDA and CDR2 SQIVND (reference sequence). This CDR3 is built from 14 residues. CDR3 protein: CASSSRVRDSPLHF. The CDR3 nucleotides are TGTGCCAGTAGTTCCAGGGTCAGGGATTCACCCCTCCACTTT.

The chain employs TRBV5-4 and TRBJ1-2; 12 bases align to TRBD1. CDR1 is SGHNT, CDR2 YYREEE, per germline (reference sequence). The CDR3 has 16 amino acids. V trimming: 4 bases; J trimming: 5 bases; junction bases outside the gene matches: 9. This chain's CDR3 is CASSRQGDRGLYGYTF. CDR3 in DNA: TGTGCCAGCAGCCGCCAAGGGGACAGGGGGCTTTATGGCTACACCTTC.

This clone was seen only once. The chain couples TRBV5-4 to TRBJ1-3, with D tentatively TRBD1 (6 bases). The germline gives CDR1 SGHNT, CDR2 YYREEE (reference sequence). The CDR3 is 14 residues long. V was pared by 2 bases and J by 2 bases, with 8 bases between. The CDR3 spells CASSFNRAGNTIYF. The CDR3 bases are TGTGCCAGCAGCTTTAACAGGGCTGGAAACACCATATATTTT.